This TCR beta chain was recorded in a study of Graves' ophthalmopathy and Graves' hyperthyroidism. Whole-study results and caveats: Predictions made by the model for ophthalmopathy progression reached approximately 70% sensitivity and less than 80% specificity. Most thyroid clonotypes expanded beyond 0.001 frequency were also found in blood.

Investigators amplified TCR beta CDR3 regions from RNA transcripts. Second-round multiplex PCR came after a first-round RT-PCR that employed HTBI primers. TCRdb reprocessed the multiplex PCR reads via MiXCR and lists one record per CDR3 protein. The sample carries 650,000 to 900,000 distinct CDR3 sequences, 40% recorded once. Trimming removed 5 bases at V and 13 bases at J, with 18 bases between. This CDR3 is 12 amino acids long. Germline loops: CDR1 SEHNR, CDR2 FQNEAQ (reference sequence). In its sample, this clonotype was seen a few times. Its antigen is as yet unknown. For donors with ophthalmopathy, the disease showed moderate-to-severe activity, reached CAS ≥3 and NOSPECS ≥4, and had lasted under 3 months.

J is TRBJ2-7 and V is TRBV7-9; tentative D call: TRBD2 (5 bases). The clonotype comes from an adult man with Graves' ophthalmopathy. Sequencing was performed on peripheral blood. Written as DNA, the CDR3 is TGTGCCAGCAGCCAAGAAGAGGACTTTAGATACTTC. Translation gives CASSQEEDFRYF.